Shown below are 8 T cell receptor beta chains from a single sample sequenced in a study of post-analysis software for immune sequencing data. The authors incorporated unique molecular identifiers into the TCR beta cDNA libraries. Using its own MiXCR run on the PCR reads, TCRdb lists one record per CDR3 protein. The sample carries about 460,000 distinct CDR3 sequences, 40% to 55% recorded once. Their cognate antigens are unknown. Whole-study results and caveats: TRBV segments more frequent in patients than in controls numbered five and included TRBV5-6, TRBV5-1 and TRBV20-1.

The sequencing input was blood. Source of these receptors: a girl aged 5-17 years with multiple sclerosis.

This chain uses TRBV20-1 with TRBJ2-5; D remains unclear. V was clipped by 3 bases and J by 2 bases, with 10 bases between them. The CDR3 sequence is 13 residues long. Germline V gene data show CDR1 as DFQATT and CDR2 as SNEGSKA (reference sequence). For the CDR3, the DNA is TGCAGTGCTAGTCCGGCAGCGCAAGAGACCCAGTACTTC. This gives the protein CSASPAAQETQYF.

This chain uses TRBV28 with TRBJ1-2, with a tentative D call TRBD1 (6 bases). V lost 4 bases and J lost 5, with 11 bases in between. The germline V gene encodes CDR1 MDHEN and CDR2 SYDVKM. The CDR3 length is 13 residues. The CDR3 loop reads CASSSRQDYGYTF. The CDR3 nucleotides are TGTGCCAGCAGTTCAAGACAGGATTATGGCTACACCTTC.

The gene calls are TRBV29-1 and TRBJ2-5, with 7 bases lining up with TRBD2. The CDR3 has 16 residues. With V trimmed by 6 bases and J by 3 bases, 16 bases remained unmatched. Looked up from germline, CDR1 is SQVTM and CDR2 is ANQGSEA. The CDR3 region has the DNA TGCAGCGTCGCCCGAATACTAGCGTTGTCGGAAGAGACCCAGTACTTC. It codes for CSVARILALSEETQYF.

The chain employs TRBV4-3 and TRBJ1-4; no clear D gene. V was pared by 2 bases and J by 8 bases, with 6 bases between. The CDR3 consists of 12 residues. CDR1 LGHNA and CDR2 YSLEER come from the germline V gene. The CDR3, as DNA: TGCGCCAGCAGCCAATTAGGCGAAAAACTGTTTTTT. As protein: CASSQLGEKLFF.

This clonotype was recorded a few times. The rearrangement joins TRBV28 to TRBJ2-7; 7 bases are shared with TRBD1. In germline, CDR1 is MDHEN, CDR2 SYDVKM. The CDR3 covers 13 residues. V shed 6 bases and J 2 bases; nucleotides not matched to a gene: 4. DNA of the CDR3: TGTGCCAGCAGGGGACAGCTTACCTACGAGCAGTACTTC. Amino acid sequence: CASRGQLTYEQYF.

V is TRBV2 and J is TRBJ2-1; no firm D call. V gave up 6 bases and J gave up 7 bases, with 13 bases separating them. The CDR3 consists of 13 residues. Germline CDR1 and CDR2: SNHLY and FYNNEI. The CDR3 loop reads CASSRVGSNEQFF. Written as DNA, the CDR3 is TGTGCCAGCAGCCGAGTAGGGTCAAATGAGCAGTTCTTC.

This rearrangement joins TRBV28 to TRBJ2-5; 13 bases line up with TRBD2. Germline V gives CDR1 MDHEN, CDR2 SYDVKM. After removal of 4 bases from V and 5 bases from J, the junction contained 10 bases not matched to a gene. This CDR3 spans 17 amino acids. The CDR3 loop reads CASSSRTTSGRRETQYF. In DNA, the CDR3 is TGTGCCAGCAGTTCCCGGACGACTAGCGGGAGGCGGGAGACCCAGTACTTC. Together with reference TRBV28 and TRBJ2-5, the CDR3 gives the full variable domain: DVKVTQSSRYLVKRTGEKVFLECVQDMDHENMFWYRQDPGLGLRLIYFSYDVKMKEKGDIPEGYSVSREKKERFSLILESASTNQTSMYLCASSSRTTSGRRETQYFGPGTRLLVL.

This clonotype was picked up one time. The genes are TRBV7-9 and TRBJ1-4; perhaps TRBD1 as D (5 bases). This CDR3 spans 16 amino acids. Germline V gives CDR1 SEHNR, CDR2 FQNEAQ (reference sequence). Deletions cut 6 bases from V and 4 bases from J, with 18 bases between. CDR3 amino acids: CASRHIDDSYNEKLFF. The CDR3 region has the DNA TGTGCCAGCAGGCACATCGACGACAGTTATAATGAAAAACTGTTTTTT. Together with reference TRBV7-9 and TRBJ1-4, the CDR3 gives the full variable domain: DTGVSQNPRHKITKRGQNVTFRCDPISEHNRLYWYRQTLGQGPEFLTYFQNEAQLEKSRLLSDRFSAERPKGSFSTLEIQRTEQGDSAMYLCASRHIDDSYNEKLFFGSGTQLSVL.